These T cell receptor beta chains were read from a single sample in a study of blood T cell repertoires in COVID-19. The repertoire was sequenced with immunoSEQ multiplex PCR; TCRdb's copy has only in-frame clones and lacks some. This table has tens of thousands of clones, 77% appearing once. Sequenced: peripheral blood. All receptors derive from a woman aged 70-85 years with acute or convalescent COVID-19. The CDR3 runs from the conserved cysteine through the conserved F or W. The D gene is left open where the match is weak. Rows give clone size only sometimes, using once, few, many, or a class for an expanded clone.

D	V	size	J	CDR3	DNA
TRBD2	TRBV27	few	TRBJ2-4	CASSSRLAGKNIQYF	TGTGCCAGCAGTTCCAGACTAGCGGGAAAAAACATTCAGTACTTC
.	TRBV30	.	TRBJ1-5	CAWSGDTGAHQPQHF	TGTGCCTGGAGTGGGGATACTGGGGCCCATCAGCCCCAGCATTTT
.	TRBV6-5	.	TRBJ2-1	CASTPGLANNEQFF	TGTGCCTCCACCCCCGGTCTAGCCAACAATGAGCAGTTCTTC
.	TRBV7-9	.	TRBJ2-5	CASSSGNSGQETQYF	TGTGCCAGCAGCTCCGGTAATAGCGGACAAGAGACCCAGTACTTC
.	TRBV20-1	few	TRBJ1-6	CSASGVQGNNSPLHF	TGCAGTGCTAGTGGGGTTCAGGGGAATAATTCACCCCTCCACTTT
.	TRBV7-9	.	TRBJ2-2	CASSPRGYTGELFF	TGTGCCAGCAGCCCCCGAGGGTACACCGGGGAGCTGTTTTTT
.	TRBV28	.	TRBJ1-1	CASRTGTDVAFF	TGTGCCAGCAGAACAGGAACGGATGTAGCTTTCTTT
.	TRBV28	.	TRBJ1-1	CASSLLATEAFF	TGTGCCAGCAGTTTATTAGCCACTGAAGCTTTCTTT
.	TRBV30	.	TRBJ1-6	CAWTGDVLGSPLHF	TGTGCCTGGACAGGGGATGTCCTCGGTTCACCCCTCCACTTT
.	TRBV5-6	few	TRBJ2-6	CATLRSGANVLTF	TGTGCCACTCTACGGTCTGGGGCCAACGTCCTGACTTTC
.	TRBV12-3/TRBV12-4	.	TRBJ2-7	CASSFGVTYEQYF	TGTGCCAGCAGTTTCGGAGTAACCTACGAGCAGTACTTC
.	TRBV5-5	.	TRBJ1-6	CASSRSRGMDSPLHF	TGTGCCAGCAGCCGCTCTAGGGGGATGGATTCACCCCTCCACTTT
TRBD2	TRBV28	.	TRBJ2-1	CASSINSGSPYNEQFF	TGTGCCAGCAGCATTAATAGCGGGAGCCCCTACAATGAGCAGTTCTTC
TRBD1	TRBV28	.	TRBJ2-7	CASSFLGQGSYEQYF	TGTGCCAGCAGTTTTCTAGGACAGGGGAGCTACGAGCAGTACTTC
TRBD1	TRBV7-2	few	TRBJ2-6	CASSLLGGAGANVLTF	TGTGCCAGCAGCTTATTAGGGGGCGCTGGGGCCAACGTCCTGACTTTC
.	TRBV5-8	.	TRBJ1-5	CASSLAAGRGGQPQHF	TGTGCCAGCAGCTTGGCCGCAGGGCGGGGTGGTCAGCCCCAGCATTTT
.	TRBV19	.	TRBJ2-7	CASSMGQTYEQYF	TGTGCCAGTAGTATGGGACAAACCTACGAGCAGTACTTC
.	TRBV2	.	TRBJ2-7	CASSERHLTEQYF	TGTGCCAGCAGTGAAAGACATCTTACGGAACAGTACTTC
TRBD1	TRBV28	once	TRBJ1-2	CASSLHTGGALGGYTF	TGTGCCAGCAGTTTACATACAGGGGGCGCCCTGGGGGGCTACACCTTC
.	TRBV29-1	once	TRBJ1-1	CSVTDSRNTEAFF	TGCAGCGTTACGGACTCCCGGAACACTGAAGCTTTCTTT
.	TRBV5-5	.	TRBJ2-7	CASSIRTHYEQYF	TGTGCCAGCAGCATACGGACACACTACGAGCAGTACTTC
.	TRBV6-1	.	TRBJ1-2	CASSEAAGNYGYTF	TGTGCCAGCAGTGAAGCGGCAGGCAACTATGGCTACACCTTC
TRBD1	TRBV18	.	TRBJ1-6	CASSPNQGVYNSPLHF	TGTGCCAGCTCACCTAACCAGGGGGTCTATAATTCACCCCTCCACTTT
.	TRBV18	.	TRBJ1-3	CASSSQGTAGNTIYF	TGTGCCAGCTCCTCTCAGGGGACCGCTGGAAACACCATATATTTT
.	TRBV7-8	few	TRBJ1-6	CASSPLTGNSPLHF	TGTGCCAGCAGCCCACTTACGGGGAATTCACCCCTCCACTTT
.	TRBV2	.	TRBJ2-3	CASSVSDTQYF	TGTGCCAGCAGTGTATCAGATACGCAGTATTTT
.	TRBV18	.	TRBJ1-1	CASSPDFVGQNTEAFF	TGTGCCAGCTCACCAGACTTCGTGGGGCAGAACACTGAAGCTTTCTTT
.	TRBV2	once	TRBJ1-5	CASSVAGNSNQPQHF	TGTGCCAGCAGTGTGGCGGGTAATAGCAATCAGCCCCAGCATTTT
.	TRBV4-1	.	TRBJ2-7	CASSRDFNEQYF	TGCGCCAGCAGCCGGGACTTCAACGAGCAGTACTTC
.	TRBV27	.	TRBJ1-5	CASSEPNQPQHF	TGTGCCAGCAGTGAGCCAAATCAGCCCCAGCATTTT
.	TRBV5-6	.	TRBJ1-2	CASSLVGRRLHYGYTF	TGTGCCAGCAGCCTAGTGGGGCGGAGACTCCACTATGGCTACACCTTC
TRBD2	TRBV24-1	.	TRBJ2-2	CATSEGGGGRTGELFF	TGTGCCACCAGTGAGGGTGGCGGGGGTCGAACCGGGGAGCTGTTTTTT
.	TRBV7-3	once	TRBJ2-2	CASSEQGRTGELFF	TGTGCCAGCAGCGAGCAGGGAAGGACCGGGGAGCTGTTTTTT
.	TRBV18	.	TRBJ1-1	CASSRGQENTEAFF	TGTGCCAGCTCACGAGGACAAGAGAACACTGAAGCTTTCTTT
TRBD2	TRBV6-6	.	TRBJ2-3	CASSYLKRDTDTQYF	TGTGCCAGCAGTTACTTAAAGCGGGACACAGATACGCAGTATTTT
.	TRBV7-3	.	TRBJ2-7	CASSLSQGPYEQYF	TGTGCCAGCAGCTTAAGTCAGGGGCCCTACGAGCAGTACTTC
TRBD2	TRBV28	.	TRBJ2-7	CASSSPLTSGTYEQYF	TGTGCCAGCAGTTCCCCCTTGACTAGCGGGACGTACGAGCAGTACTTC
TRBD1	TRBV28	.	TRBJ1-4	CASSLQGVSNEKLFF	TGTGCCAGCAGTCTACAGGGGGTCTCCAATGAAAAACTGTTTTTT
TRBD2	TRBV18	.	TRBJ2-1	CASSPRNSGAAYNEQFF	TGTGCCAGCTCACCGCGGAATAGCGGGGCCGCCTACAATGAGCAGTTCTTC
.	TRBV28	.	TRBJ2-2	CASSFLGLNTGELFF	TGTGCCAGCAGTTTCCTGGGACTGAACACCGGGGAGCTGTTTTTT
.	TRBV9	.	TRBJ2-3	CASSPLGVSTDTQYF	TGTGCCAGCAGCCCCCTCGGGGTTAGCACAGATACGCAGTATTTT
TRBD1	TRBV19	few	TRBJ2-7	CASSMTGGEQYF	TGTGCCAGTAGTATGACAGGGGGCGAGCAGTACTTC
.	TRBV11-2	.	TRBJ1-6	CASSNQGWSPLHF	TGTGCCAGCAGCAATCAGGGTTGGTCACCCCTCCACTTT
TRBD2	TRBV30	.	TRBJ2-1	CAWSVYRGGPYNEQFF	TGTGCCTGGAGTGTATATCGGGGGGGCCCCTACAATGAGCAGTTCTTC
TRBD1	TRBV28	.	TRBJ2-7	CASSPPGQGFNEQYF	TGTGCCAGCAGCCCTCCGGGACAGGGTTTCAACGAGCAGTACTTC
.	TRBV6-2/TRBV6-3	.	TRBJ1-5	CASSWTASNQPQHF	TGTGCCAGCAGTTGGACAGCTAGCAATCAGCCCCAGCATTTT